This is a list of T cell receptor beta chains from one sample in a study of neurological immune-mediated disorders. TCRdb re-called the 5' RACE reads through MiXCR, storing one row per CDR3 protein. The data contain more than 100,000 distinct CDR3 sequences, more than 10% of them seen just once; the ten biggest clones take up 2.5% to 4%. The sample comprised PBMCs. These receptors all stem from a female donor with HTLV-1-associated myelopathy (HAM/TSP). Both conserved end residues are part of each CDR3. Each record gives: clone size, D gene, V gene, J gene, CDR3 DNA, CDR3 protein. A D gene is named only where the DNA matches it firmly. Size tells how often a clone was seen (once, few, many) or the class of an expanded clone, and some rows leave it out.

>few|TRBD1|TRBV5-1|TRBJ2-7
TGCGCCAGCAGCTTGGCCGACAGGGCAGTATCCGGCGAGCAGTACTTC
CASSLADRAVSGEQYF
>many|NA|TRBV5-1|TRBJ2-1
TGCGCCAGCAGCTTGTGGGTTTTGGAGGGGGGGGCGTTAAATGAGCAGTTCTTC
CASSLWVLEGGALNEQFF
>many|TRBD1|TRBV12-3/TRBV12-4|TRBJ2-3
TGTGCCAGCAGTTTAGGGGACAGACACACAGATACGCAGTATTTT
CASSLGDRHTDTQYF
>few|TRBD1|TRBV7-2|TRBJ1-1
TGTGCCAGCAGCTTCGACAGGGCCACTGAAGCTTTCTTT
CASSFDRATEAFF
>many|TRBD1|TRBV20-1|TRBJ2-5
TGCAGTGCTAGTTCCGGGACAGGGGTCCCAGAGACCCAGTACTTC
CSASSGTGVPETQYF
>many|NA|TRBV19|TRBJ1-6
TGTGCCAGTAGCCGGATGGCCTCACCCCTCCACTTT
CASSRMASPLHF
>many|NA|TRBV5-1|TRBJ1-4
TGCGCCAGCAAAGACGGAACAACTAATGAAAAACTGTTTTTT
CASKDGTTNEKLFF
>many|TRBD1|TRBV5-1|TRBJ2-5
TGCGCCAGCAGCTGGCAGGGGGCCCCAGCTCAAGAGACCCAGTACTTC
CASSWQGAPAQETQYF
>many|NA|TRBV9|TRBJ1-1
TGTGCCAGCAGCGCCGTTTGGGGGGAAGCTTTCTTT
CASSAVWGEAFF
>many|NA|TRBV12-3/TRBV12-4|TRBJ2-7
TGTGCCAGCAGTGCCACTGGGCCACACGAGCAGTACTTC
CASSATGPHEQYF
>many|TRBD1|TRBV7-2|TRBJ2-1
TGTGCCAGCAGCTCGAGGACAGGCCGCGAGCAGTTCTTC
CASSSRTGREQFF
>many|TRBD2|TRBV5-1|TRBJ2-2
TGCGCCAGCAGCTCCCCCAGCGGGGGGAACACCGGGGAGCTGTTTTTT
CASSSPSGGNTGELFF
>few|NA|TRBV5-1|TRBJ2-7
TGCGCCAGCAGCGCTGACAGGTCCTGGTCCTACGAGCAGTACTTC
CASSADRSWSYEQYF
>few|NA|TRBV6-5|TRBJ1-4
TGTGCCAGCACCTCGCAGGTTGGCCATGAAAAACTGTTTTTT
CASTSQVGHEKLFF
>many|NA|TRBV5-1|TRBJ2-3
TGCGCCAGCAGCCAACAGGGTGGAGATACGCAGTATTTT
CASSQQGGDTQYF
>many|NA|TRBV27|TRBJ1-1
TGTGCCAGCAGTTTATTCCCTGGAGCTGAAGCTTTCTTT
CASSLFPGAEAFF
>many|NA|TRBV4-2|TRBJ2-2
TGTGCCAGCAGCCAAGATAGGGTGTCCGGGGAGCTGTTTTTT
CASSQDRVSGELFF
>many|NA|TRBV28|TRBJ2-7
TGTGCCAGCAGTTGGTGGGGCGAGCAGTACTTC
CASSWWGEQYF
>NA|NA|TRBV7-9|TRBJ2-2
TGTGCCAGCATCTTAGACAGCGGGGAGCTGTTTTTT
CASILDSGELFF
>many|NA|TRBV7-2|TRBJ2-7
TGTGCCAGCAGCTTACGGCAGGGGACCTCCTACGAGCAGTACTTC
CASSLRQGTSYEQYF
>many|NA|TRBV5-1|TRBJ2-7
TGCGCCAGCAGCCAGGACGGTTACGAGCAGTACTTC
CASSQDGYEQYF
>many|NA|TRBV7-9|TRBJ2-5
TGTGCCAGCAGCCCGGCGGAGACCCAGTACTTC
CASSPAETQYF
>NA|NA|TRBV20-1|TRBJ2-2
TGCAGTGCTAGAGCCACAGGAATTGGAAACACCGGGGAGCTGTTTTTT
CSARATGIGNTGELFF
>few|NA|TRBV6-6|TRBJ1-4
TGTGCCAGCAGTTATGGACAGTATAATGAAAAACTGTTTTTT
CASSYGQYNEKLFF
>many|TRBD2|TRBV10-3|TRBJ2-3
TGTGCCATCACCAGAGTGGAGGCCGCGGGGGTTACGCAGTATTTT
CAITRVEAAGVTQYF
>many|NA|TRBV30|TRBJ2-7
TGTGCCTGGAAATTTGGATTGGCCTACGAGCAGTACTTC
CAWKFGLAYEQYF
>many|NA|TRBV20-1|TRBJ1-6
TGCAGTGCTAGAGATCAGGATTCACCCCTCCACTTT
CSARDQDSPLHF
>once|TRBD2|TRBV24-1|TRBJ2-1
TGTGCCACCAGTGATTTGGCTAGCGGTGGTAATGAGCAGTTCTTC
CATSDLASGGNEQFF
>NA|NA|TRBV7-9|TRBJ1-2
TGTGCCAGCAGCGCACATTACGGCTACACCTTC
CASSAHYGYTF
>many|NA|TRBV10-3|TRBJ2-1
TGTGCCATCAGGGGGGCCGATTTTTTAGGAGGTGAGCAGTTCTTC
CAIRGADFLGGEQFF
>many|NA|TRBV5-1|TRBJ2-3
TGCGCCAGCAGCTTGGGCGCGAGCGTGACAGCTACAGATACGCAGTATTTT
CASSLGASVTATDTQYF
>many|TRBD2|TRBV20-1|TRBJ2-3
TGCAGTGCTCAGACTAGCGCAGATACGCAGTATTTT
CSAQTSADTQYF
>many|NA|TRBV5-1|TRBJ2-7
TGCGCCAGCAGCTTGATCGGCTACGAGCAGTACTTC
CASSLIGYEQYF
>many|TRBD1|TRBV7-2|TRBJ2-3
TGTGCCAGCAGCTTAGCGATCCGATCAGGGGGGCAGTATTTT
CASSLAIRSGGQYF
>NA|TRBD1|TRBV5-1|TRBJ2-1
TGCGCCAGCAGCTTGGTTACAGGGGTTGGAAATGAGCAGTTCTTC
CASSLVTGVGNEQFF
>many|NA|TRBV28|TRBJ1-5
TGTGCCAGCAGTTTAATAAATCAGCCCCAGCATTTT
CASSLINQPQHF
>many|NA|TRBV29-1|TRBJ1-2
TGCAGCGTCCATCCAAAGAGGGGCAGGGGTAACTATGGCTACACCTTC
CSVHPKRGRGNYGYTF
>NA|NA|TRBV10-3|TRBJ1-2
TGTGCCATCAGTGATGCCGGACAGATCTATGGCTACACCTTC
CAISDAGQIYGYTF
>many|TRBD1|TRBV6-1|TRBJ2-4
TGTGCCAGCAGTAAAGACAGGGATCCGTACTTC
CASSKDRDPYF
>NA|TRBD2|TRBV29-1|TRBJ2-5
TGCAGCGCCGCACTAGCGGGGGAGGAGACCCAGTACTTC
CSAALAGEETQYF
>many|NA|TRBV3-1|TRBJ2-5
TGTGCCAGCAGCCAAGACAAACTAGCACAAGAGACCCAGTACTTC
CASSQDKLAQETQYF
>NA|NA|TRBV6-4|TRBJ1-1
TGTGCCAGCGACTCGAAAGGGCGTAACACTGAAGCTTTCTTT
CASDSKGRNTEAFF
>many|NA|TRBV11-2|TRBJ2-1
TGTGCCAGCAGCCAGGCCACAGGGCGTAATGAGCAGTTCTTC
CASSQATGRNEQFF
>NA|NA|TRBV7-9|TRBJ1-1
TGTGCCAGCAGCTTAGCTAATTCAGAAGCTTTCTTT
CASSLANSEAFF
>many|NA|TRBV7-8|TRBJ2-3
TGTGCCAGCAGCTTCTGGGCCCAAGATACGCAGTATTTT
CASSFWAQDTQYF